This T cell receptor (beta chain) was obtained from a study of T cells in narcolepsy (dated by TCRdb to 2017 to 2018). Notes on the research overall: The study enrolled patients with narcolepsy type 1 or type 2 (NT1, NT2) together with healthy control donors. Autoreactive T cells targeting hypocretin neuron self-antigens (hypocretin, TRIB2) were sought in narcolepsy patients, and TCR Vbeta sequencing was used to track clonotypes in blood and CSF. Study-level results and caveats: Plots that compared CSF and blood CD4+ T cell clonotypes from the same patient highlighted HCRT-specific and TRIB2-specific autoreactive clonotypes. Certain blood memory CD4+ repertoires from patients and controls had no sequences that matched autoreactive T cell clones. Numbers of sequenced blood memory CD4+ clonotypes were comparable, with averages of some 39,000 in patients and fewer than 35,000 in controls. Autoreactive clonotypes were reported to be detected serially in the blood of the same patients and of different patients, but not in the blood of healthy controls.

For this clone: No cognate antigen has been identified for it. An end of the junction does not agree with germline; a read error may underlie this.

Receptor libraries were prepared by the immunoSEQ multiplex PCR assay. As stored in TCRdb, this immuneACCESS dataset retains in-frame rearrangements with V and J assigned. A fraction of the clones does not appear; measured against another copy, unresolved V genes explain less than half of the discrepancy, and the remainder lacks a known reason. The sample profile shows 9,500 to 14,000 clones; around 94% of them were found once. Of the sample, 0.9% to 1.4% falls within the top ten clones. The CDR3 covers 15 residues, taking in both the cysteine and the phenylalanine. The sequence is cut down to CDR3 DNA, 45 bases in frame from base 1. Reading the germline V gene (reference sequence) gives CDR1 SGHNT and CDR2 YYREEE. For TCR Vbeta sequencing, memory CD4+ T cells were sorted ex vivo from the peripheral blood of both healthy controls and narcolepsy patients.

This receptor was obtained from a human donor with narcolepsy. This chain joins TRBV5-4 to TRBJ2-1; 8 of the junction bases match TRBD2. Sequencing used CD45RA- memory CD4+ T cells from PBMCs. Interpreted using the paper, the cell subset or site label stands for: memory T cells sorted ex vivo from peripheral blood. The CDR3 protein sequence reads: CASSSQRGQYNGQFF. The DNA is TGTGCCAGCAGCTCGCAGCGGGGGCAGTACAATGGGCAGTTCTTC.